This T cell receptor beta chain was found in a study of Graves' ophthalmopathy and Graves' hyperthyroidism. Overall study findings and caveats: With a specificity of around 77% and a sensitivity of over 65%, the model predicted ophthalmopathy progression.

The starting material, 10 ml of fresh peripheral blood, provided the PBMCs. CDR3 length equals 12 residues. Trimming stripped 0 bases from V and 7 bases from J, with 6 bases between. Germline V gives CDR1 ENHRY, CDR2 SYGVKD. Amplified TCR beta CDR3 regions were obtained using RNA transcripts as template. The authors performed first-round RT-PCR with HTBI primers and then a second-round multiplex PCR. TCRdb re-analysed the multiplex PCR reads in MiXCR, keeping a single row per CDR3 protein. Counted here are approximately 700,000 distinct CDR3 sequences, about 44% occurring once; the ten biggest clones make up around 40%. About this clonotype: Its antigen is still unknown.

This TCR was recovered from an adult man with Graves' ophthalmopathy. Source material: peripheral blood. This chain joins TRBV10-3 and TRBJ2-5; D ambiguous. The CDR3 is CAISESGLTQYF. The CDR3 nucleotides read TGTGCCATCAGTGAGTCGGGCCTGACCCAGTACTTC.